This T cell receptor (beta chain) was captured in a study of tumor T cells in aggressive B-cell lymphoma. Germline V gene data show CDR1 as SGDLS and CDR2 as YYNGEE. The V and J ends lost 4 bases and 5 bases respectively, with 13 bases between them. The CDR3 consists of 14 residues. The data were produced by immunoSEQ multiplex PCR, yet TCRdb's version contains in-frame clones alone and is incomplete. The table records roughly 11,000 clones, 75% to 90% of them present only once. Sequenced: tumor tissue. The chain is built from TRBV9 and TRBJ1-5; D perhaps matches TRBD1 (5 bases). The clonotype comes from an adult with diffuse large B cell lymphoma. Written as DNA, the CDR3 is TGTGCCAGCAGCCCATCGTCGGGGGATCAGCCCCAGCATTTT. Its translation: CASSPSSGDQPQHF.